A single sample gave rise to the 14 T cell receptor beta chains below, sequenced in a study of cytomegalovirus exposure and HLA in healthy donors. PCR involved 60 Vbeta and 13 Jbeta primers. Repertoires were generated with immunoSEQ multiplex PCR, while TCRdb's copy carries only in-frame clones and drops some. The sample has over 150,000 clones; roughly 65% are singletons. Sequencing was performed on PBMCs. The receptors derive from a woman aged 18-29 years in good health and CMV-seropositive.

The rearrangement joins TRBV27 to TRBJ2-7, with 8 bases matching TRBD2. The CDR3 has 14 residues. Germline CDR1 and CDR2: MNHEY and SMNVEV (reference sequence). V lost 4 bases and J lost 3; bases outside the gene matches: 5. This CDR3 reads CASSYSSGYYEQYF. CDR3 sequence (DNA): TGTGCCAGCAGTTACTCTAGCGGGTACTACGAGCAGTACTTC.

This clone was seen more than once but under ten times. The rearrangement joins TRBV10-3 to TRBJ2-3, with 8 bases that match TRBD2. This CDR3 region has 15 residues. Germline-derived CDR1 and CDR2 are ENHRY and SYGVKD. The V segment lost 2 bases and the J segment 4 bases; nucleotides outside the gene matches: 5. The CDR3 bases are TGTGCCATCAGTGAGGGACTAGCTTTTCCAGATACGCAGTATTTT. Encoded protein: CAISEGLAFPDTQYF.

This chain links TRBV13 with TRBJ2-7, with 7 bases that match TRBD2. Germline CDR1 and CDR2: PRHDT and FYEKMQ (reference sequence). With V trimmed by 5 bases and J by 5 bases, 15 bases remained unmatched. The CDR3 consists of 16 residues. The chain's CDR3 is CASSAVAGFDSNEQYF. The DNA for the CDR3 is TGTGCCAGCAGCGCCGTAGCGGGCTTTGACTCTAACGAGCAGTACTTC.

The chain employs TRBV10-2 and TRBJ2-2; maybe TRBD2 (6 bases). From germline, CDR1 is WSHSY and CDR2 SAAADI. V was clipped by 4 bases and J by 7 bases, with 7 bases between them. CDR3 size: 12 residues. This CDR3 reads CASSVGGGELFF. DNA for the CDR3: TGCGCCAGCAGTGTGGGAGGCGGGGAGCTGTTTTTT.

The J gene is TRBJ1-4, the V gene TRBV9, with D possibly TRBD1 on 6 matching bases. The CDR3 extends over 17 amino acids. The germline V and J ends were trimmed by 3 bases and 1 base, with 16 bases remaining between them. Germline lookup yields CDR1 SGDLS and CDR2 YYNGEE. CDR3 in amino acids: CASSALGAGLTNEKLFF. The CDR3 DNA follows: TGTGCCAGCAGCGCCCTGGGGGCAGGGCTAACTAATGAAAAACTGTTTTTT.

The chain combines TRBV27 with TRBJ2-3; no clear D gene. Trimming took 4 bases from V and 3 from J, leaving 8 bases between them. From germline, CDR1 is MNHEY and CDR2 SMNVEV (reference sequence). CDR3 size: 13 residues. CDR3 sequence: CASSSRRTDTQYF. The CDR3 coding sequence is TGTGCCAGCAGTTCGCGGCGGACAGATACGCAGTATTTT.

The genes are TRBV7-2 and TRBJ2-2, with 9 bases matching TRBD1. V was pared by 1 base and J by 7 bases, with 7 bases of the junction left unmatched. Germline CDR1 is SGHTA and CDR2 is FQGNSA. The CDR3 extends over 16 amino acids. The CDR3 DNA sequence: TGTGCCAGCAGCTTAGTGGGACAGGGAGTAGACGGGGAGCTGTTTTTT. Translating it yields CASSLVGQGVDGELFF.

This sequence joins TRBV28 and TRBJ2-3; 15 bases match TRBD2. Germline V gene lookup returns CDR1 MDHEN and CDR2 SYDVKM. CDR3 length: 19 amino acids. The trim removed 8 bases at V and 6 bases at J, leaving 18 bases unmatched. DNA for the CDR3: TGTGCCAGCCCTTTAAGGGGACTAGCGGGAGGCCCTACATGGGATACGCAGTATTTT. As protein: CASPLRGLAGGPTWDTQYF.

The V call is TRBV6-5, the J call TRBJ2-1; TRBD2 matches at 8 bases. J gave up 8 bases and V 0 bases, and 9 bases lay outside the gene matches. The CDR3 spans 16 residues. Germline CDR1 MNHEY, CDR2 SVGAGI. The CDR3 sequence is CASSYSLTSVWDEQFF. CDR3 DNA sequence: TGTGCCAGCAGTTACTCGTTGACTAGCGTCTGGGATGAGCAGTTCTTC.

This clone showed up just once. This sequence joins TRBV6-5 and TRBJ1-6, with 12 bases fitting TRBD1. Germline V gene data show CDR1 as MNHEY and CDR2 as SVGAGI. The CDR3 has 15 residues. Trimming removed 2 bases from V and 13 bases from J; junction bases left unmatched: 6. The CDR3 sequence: CASSYEGTGGSPLHF. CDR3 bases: TGTGCCAGCAGTTACGAAGGGACAGGGGGCTCCCCCCTCCACTTT.

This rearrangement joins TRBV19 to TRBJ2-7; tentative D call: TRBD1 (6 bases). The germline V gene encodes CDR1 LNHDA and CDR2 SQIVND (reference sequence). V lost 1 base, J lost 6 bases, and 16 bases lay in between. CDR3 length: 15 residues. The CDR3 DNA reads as TGTGCCAGTAGTATAGGGTCCAGGGGCTCGGGCGAGCAGTACTTC. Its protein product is CASSIGSRGSGEQYF.

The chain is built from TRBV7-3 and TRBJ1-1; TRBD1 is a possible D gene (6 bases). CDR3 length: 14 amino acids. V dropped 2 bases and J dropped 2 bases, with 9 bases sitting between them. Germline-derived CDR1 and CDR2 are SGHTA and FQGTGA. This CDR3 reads CASSLGQSNTEAFF. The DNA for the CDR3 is TGTGCCAGCAGCTTAGGACAGTCAAACACTGAAGCTTTCTTT.

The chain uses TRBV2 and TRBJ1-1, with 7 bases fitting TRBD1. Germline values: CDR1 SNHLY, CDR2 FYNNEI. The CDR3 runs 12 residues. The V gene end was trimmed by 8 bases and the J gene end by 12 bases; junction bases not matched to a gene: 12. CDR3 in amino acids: CASRRGQLKPFF. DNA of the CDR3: TGTGCCAGCCGGAGGGGGCAACTTAAACCTTTCTTT.

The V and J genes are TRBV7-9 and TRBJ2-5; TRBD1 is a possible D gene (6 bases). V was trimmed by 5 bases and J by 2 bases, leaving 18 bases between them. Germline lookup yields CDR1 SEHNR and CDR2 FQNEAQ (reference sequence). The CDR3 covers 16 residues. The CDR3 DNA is TGTGCCAGCAGCCAAGGGGACAAAGGGGCACAAGAGACCCAGTACTTC. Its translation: CASSQGDKGAQETQYF.